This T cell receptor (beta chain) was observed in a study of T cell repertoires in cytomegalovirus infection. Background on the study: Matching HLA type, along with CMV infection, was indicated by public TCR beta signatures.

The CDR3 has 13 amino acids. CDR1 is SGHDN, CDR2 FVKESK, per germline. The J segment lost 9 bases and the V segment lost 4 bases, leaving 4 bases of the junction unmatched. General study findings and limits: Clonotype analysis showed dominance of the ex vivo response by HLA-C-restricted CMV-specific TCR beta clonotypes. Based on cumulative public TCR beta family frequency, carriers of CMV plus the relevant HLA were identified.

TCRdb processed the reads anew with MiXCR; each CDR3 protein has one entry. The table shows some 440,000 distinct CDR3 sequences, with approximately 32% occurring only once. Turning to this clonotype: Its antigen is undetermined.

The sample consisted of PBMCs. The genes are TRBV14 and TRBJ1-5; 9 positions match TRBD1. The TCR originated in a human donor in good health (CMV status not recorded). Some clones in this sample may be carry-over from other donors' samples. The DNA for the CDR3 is TGTGCCAGCAGCCCGGGACAGGGAGGGCCCCAGCATTTT. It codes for CASSPGQGGPQHF.